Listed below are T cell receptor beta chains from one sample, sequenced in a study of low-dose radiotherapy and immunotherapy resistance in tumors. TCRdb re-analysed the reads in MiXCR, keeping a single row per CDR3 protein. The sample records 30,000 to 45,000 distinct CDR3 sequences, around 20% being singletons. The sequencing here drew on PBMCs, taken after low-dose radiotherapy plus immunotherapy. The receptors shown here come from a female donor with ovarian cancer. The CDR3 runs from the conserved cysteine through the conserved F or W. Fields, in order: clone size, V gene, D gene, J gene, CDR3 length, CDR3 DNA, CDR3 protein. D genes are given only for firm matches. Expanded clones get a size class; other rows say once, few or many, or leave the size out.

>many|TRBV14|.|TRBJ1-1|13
TGTGCCAGCAGCCAAGGGGGGGGGCGCGAAGCTTTCTTT
CASSQGGGREAFF
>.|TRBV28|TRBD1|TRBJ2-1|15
TGTGCCAGCAGTGCCGGGACAGGGGGCGTGAATGAGCAGTTCTTC
CASSAGTGGVNEQFF
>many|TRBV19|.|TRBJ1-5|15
TGTGCCAGTAGTACATGGGGTGGAGGGGTTCAGCCCCAGCATTTT
CASSTWGGGVQPQHF
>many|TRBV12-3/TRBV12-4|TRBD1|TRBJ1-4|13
TGTGCCAGCAGGAGGGACAGTAATGAAAAACTGTTTTTT
CASRRDSNEKLFF
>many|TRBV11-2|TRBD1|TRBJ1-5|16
TGTGCCAGCAGCCCGGGACAGGGGTTCAGCAATCAGCCCCAGCATTTT
CASSPGQGFSNQPQHF
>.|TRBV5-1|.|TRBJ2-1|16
TGCGCCAGCAGCACCAACCCTACAGGACAGAACAATGAGCAGTTCTTC
CASSTNPTGQNNEQFF
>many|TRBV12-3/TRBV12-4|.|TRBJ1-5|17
TGTGCCAGCAGTCCCTACTCCTTGGACGGACGCAATCAGCCCCAGCATTTT
CASSPYSLDGRNQPQHF
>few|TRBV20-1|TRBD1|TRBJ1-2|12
TGCAGTGCCGTACAGGGGGACTATGGCTACACCTTC
CSAVQGDYGYTF
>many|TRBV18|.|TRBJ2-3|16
TGTGCCAGCTCACCACCTGTCGTCACTAGCACAGATACGCAGTATTTT
CASSPPVVTSTDTQYF
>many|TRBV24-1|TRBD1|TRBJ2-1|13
TGTGCCACCAGCGACAGGGGGCGGGATGAGCAGTTCTTC
CATSDRGRDEQFF
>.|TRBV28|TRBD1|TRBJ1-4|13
TGTGCCATTGGGACAGGGGGCTTTGAAAAACTGTTTTTT
CAIGTGGFEKLFF
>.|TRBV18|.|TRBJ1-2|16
TGTGCCAGCTCTCCCGACCTGGCGCAGGGGAGTTCCGGCTACACCTTC
CASSPDLAQGSSGYTF
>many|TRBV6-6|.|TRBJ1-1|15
TGTGCCAGCATTTTGAGACAGACTCTTCTCACTGAAGCTTTCTTT
CASILRQTLLTEAFF
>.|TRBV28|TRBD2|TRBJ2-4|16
TGTGCCAGCGGCCACGGGAGGCTAGCGGCCTACAATGAGCAGTACTTC
CASGHGRLAAYNEQYF
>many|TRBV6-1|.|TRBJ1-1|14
TGTGCCAGCAGTGAAGCAGGAGGGGACACTGAAGCTTTCTTT
CASSEAGGDTEAFF
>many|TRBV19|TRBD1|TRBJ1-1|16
TGTGCCAGTAGTGGCGGACAGGGGGCCCTGAACACTGAAGCTTTCTTT
CASSGGQGALNTEAFF
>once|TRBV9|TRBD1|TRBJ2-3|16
TGTGCCAGCAGCATCCGACAGGGGGGGAGCACAGATACGCAGTATTTT
CASSIRQGGSTDTQYF
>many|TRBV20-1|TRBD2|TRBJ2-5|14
TGCAGTGCTAGAGAGGTGCGGGGGATTGAGACCCAGTACTTC
CSAREVRGIETQYF
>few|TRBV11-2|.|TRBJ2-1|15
TGTGCCAGCAGCTTAGACTCGGGGCCTCACAATGAGCAGTTCTTC
CASSLDSGPHNEQFF
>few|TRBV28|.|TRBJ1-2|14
TGTGCCAGCAGTCCACGGACAGCCCGGGGTGGCTACACCTTC
CASSPRTARGGYTF
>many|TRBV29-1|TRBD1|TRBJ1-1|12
TGCAGCGTTCGTCAGGGGGTCACTGAAGCTTTCTTT
CSVRQGVTEAFF
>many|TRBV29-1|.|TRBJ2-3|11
TGCAGCGTAAGCAGCACAGATACGCAGTATTTT
CSVSSTDTQYF
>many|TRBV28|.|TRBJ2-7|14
TGTGCCAGCAGTTTGGTGACAGGATCCTACGAGCAGTACTTC
CASSLVTGSYEQYF
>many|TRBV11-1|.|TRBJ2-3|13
TGTGCCAGCAGCCGCCGGGGGTCAGATACGCAGTATTTT
CASSRRGSDTQYF
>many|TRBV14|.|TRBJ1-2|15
TGTGCCAGCAGCCAAACCCGGCAGGGGTTAGGTGGCTACACCTTC
CASSQTRQGLGGYTF
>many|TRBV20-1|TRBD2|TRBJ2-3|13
TGCAGTGTCTTAGCGGGGGCGGGAGATACGCAGTATTTT
CSVLAGAGDTQYF
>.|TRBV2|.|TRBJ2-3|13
TGTGCCAGCAGTCCCGGGCACACAGATACGCAGTATTTT
CASSPGHTDTQYF
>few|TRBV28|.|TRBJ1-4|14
.
CASRYPSDEKLFFF
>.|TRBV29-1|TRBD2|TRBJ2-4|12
TGCAGCGTTGTTAGCGGGAAAAACATTCAGTACTTC
CSVVSGKNIQYF
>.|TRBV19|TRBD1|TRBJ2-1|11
TGTGCCAGTAGTATCGACAGGGTGCCGTTCTTC
CASSIDRVPFF
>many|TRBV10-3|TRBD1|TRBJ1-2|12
TGTGCCAGCGGGACAGGGGACTATGGCTACACCTTC
CASGTGDYGYTF
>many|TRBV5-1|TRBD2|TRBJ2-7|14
TGCGCCAGCCGCATAGCGGGGGGGCGGGACGAGCAGTACTTC
CASRIAGGRDEQYF
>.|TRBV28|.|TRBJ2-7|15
TGTGCCAGCACCCCCATGAAGCAGGGAACCTACGAGCAGTACTTC
CASTPMKQGTYEQYF
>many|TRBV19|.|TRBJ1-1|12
TGTGCCAGTAGTATGGGAGGAAGGGAAGCTTTCTTT
CASSMGGREAFF
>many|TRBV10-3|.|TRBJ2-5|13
TGTGCCGCCCAAGGGGGGGGCCAAGAGACCCAGTACTTC
CAAQGGGQETQYF
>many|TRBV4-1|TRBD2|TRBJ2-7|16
TGCGCCAGCAGCCCCACCGGGACTAGCGGGGGTTACGAGCAGTACTTC
CASSPTGTSGGYEQYF
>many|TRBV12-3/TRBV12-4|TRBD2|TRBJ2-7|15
TGTGCCAGCAGTTTCGGGACTAGCGGCTCCTACGAGCAGTACTTC
CASSFGTSGSYEQYF
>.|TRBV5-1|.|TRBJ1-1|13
TGCGCCAGCAGCGCAGGAGCTGACACTGAAGCTTTCTTT
CASSAGADTEAFF
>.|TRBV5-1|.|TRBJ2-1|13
TGCGCCAGCAGCTTGGGGGACCACAATGAGCAGTTCTTC
CASSLGDHNEQFF
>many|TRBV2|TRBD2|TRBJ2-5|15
TGTGCCACCTACACTAGCGGGGAGCACCAAGAGACCCAGTACTTC
CATYTSGEHQETQYF
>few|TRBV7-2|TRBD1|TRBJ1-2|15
TGTGCCAGCAGCTTAGACGGGGAAGGGGGCTATGGCCACACCTTC
CASSLDGEGGYGHTF
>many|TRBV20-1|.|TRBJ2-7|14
TGCAGTGCTAGACGGACAGAAGTGTCCTACGAGCAGTACTTC
CSARRTEVSYEQYF
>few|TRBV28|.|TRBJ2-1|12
TGTGGATCGGGACAAGCCTACAATGAGCAGTTCTTC
CGSGQAYNEQFF
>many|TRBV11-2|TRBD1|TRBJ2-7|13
TGTGCCAGCAGCTCCGGGACAGCCTACGAGCAGTACTTC
CASSSGTAYEQYF
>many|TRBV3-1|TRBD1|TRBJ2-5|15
TGTGCCAGCAGCCAAGGAGGACAGGGCACGAAGACCCAGTACTTC
CASSQGGQGTKTQYF
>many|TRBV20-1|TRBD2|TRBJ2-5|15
TGCAGTGCTAGAGATGTACTAGCGTCAGAAGAGACCCAGTACTTC
CSARDVLASEETQYF
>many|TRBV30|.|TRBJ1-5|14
TGTGCCTGGAGTGGATCACTGCAGAATCAGCCCCAGCATTTT
CAWSGSLQNQPQHF
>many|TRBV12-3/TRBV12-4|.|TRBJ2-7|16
TGTGCCAGCAGTTTTATCGCACGCGCTGATGCCTACGAGCAGTACTTC
CASSFIARADAYEQYF
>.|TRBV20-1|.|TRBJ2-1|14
TGCAGTGCCGCCCCCGTTGGTACCTACAATGAGCAGTTCTTC
CSAAPVGTYNEQFF
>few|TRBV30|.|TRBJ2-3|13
TGTGCCTGCAACAGGGTTAGCACAGATACGCAGTATTTT
CACNRVSTDTQYF
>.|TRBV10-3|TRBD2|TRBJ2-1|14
TGTGCCACCGTAGCGGGAGGGCCGTCGAATGAGCAGTTCTTC
CATVAGGPSNEQFF
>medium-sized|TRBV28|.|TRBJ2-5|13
TGTGCCAGCAGTTTGGACACCTTAAAGACCCAGTACTTC
CASSLDTLKTQYF
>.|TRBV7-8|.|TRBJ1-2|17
TGTGCCAGCAGCTTCTACTTTGCGGACAGACCTATGCGTGGCTACACCTTC
CASSFYFADRPMRGYTF
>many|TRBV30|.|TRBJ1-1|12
TGTGCCTGGTGGCGGGGGTTCTCTGAAGCTTTCTTT
CAWWRGFSEAFF
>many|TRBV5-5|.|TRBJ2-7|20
TGTGCCAGCAGCTCGAAGGGACAGGGGCTAGCGGGAGGAACATCCTACGAGCAGTACTTC
CASSSKGQGLAGGTSYEQYF
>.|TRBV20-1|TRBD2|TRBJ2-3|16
TGCAGTGCTAGAGATCCGCTAGCGGTTATTCCAGATACGCAGTATTTT
CSARDPLAVIPDTQYF
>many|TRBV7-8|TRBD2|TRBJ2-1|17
TGTGCCAGCAGCTTAACGCTAGGACTAGCGGCAGGTAATGAGCAGTTCTTC
CASSLTLGLAAGNEQFF
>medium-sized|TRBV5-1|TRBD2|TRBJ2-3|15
TGCGCCAGCAGCTTGGCGCGGGGGATCGGAGATACGCAGTATTTT
CASSLARGIGDTQYF
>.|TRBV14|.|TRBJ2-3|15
TGTGCCAGCAGCCAAGGTTACGGGGCCACAGATACGCAGTATTTT
CASSQGYGATDTQYF